This T cell receptor beta chain was documented in a study of cytomegalovirus exposure and HLA in healthy donors. V gave up 4 bases and J gave up 7 bases, with 11 bases separating them. CDR3 size: 13 residues. PCR amplification relied on 60 Vbeta primers (plus 13 Jbeta primers). The repertoire was sequenced with immunoSEQ multiplex PCR; TCRdb's copy has only in-frame clones and lacks some. The sample carries more than 130,000 clones, 70% to 80% recorded once. The J gene is TRBJ2-2, the V gene TRBV5-7; perhaps TRBD1 as D (5 bases). TRBV5-7 is marked as an open reading frame, function uncertain. This TCR was recovered from a man between 18 and 29 years old in good health and CMV-seronegative. The material sequenced was PBMCs. The DNA for the CDR3 is TGTGCCAGCAGCGGGCAGGGTCTCGGGGAGCTGTTTTTT. Protein: CASSGQGLGELFF.